Each of the 9 T cell receptor beta chains below was sequenced from the same sample in a study of T cell responses to AZD1222 COVID-19 vaccine. Measured with immunoSEQ multiplex PCR; TCRdb has only the in-frame clones, and not every one. Of fewer than 100,000 clones listed, around 88% were seen once; the top ten hold around 10%. This sample comprised peripheral blood, obtained 28 days after the second AZD1222 dose. These receptors were obtained from an adult who received the AZD1222 COVID-19 vaccine.

CDR3 amino acids: CASSPRPSTRGNYGYTF. In DNA form, the CDR3 reads TGTGCCAGCAGCCCTCGGCCCTCTACTCGTGGGAACTATGGCTACACCTTC. V gene TRBV25-1 combines with J gene TRBJ1-2; no clear D. Germline V gene data show CDR1 as MGHDK and CDR2 as SYGVNS. Between the trimmed V and J ends, which lost 6 bases and 2 bases, there was a span of 22 bases. This CDR3 has 17 amino acids.

The chain links TRBV19 to TRBJ2-3, with D perhaps TRBD1 (5 bases). Germline loops: CDR1 LNHDA, CDR2 SQIVND (reference sequence). There are 16 residues in the CDR3. The V end lost 3 bases, the J end lost 3 bases, and 16 bases lay between the germline ends. The DNA of the CDR3 is TGTGCCAGTAGTATCGGGCCCGGACGGACAACAGATACGCAGTATTTT. This gives the protein CASSIGPGRTTDTQYF.

The chain carries TRBV4-3 and TRBJ1-4; possibly TRBD1 for D (6 bases). The ends were cut back, 0 bases at V and 8 bases at J, with 13 bases in the middle. The CDR3 has 15 residues. CDR1 LGHNA and CDR2 YSLEER come from the germline V gene. The CDR3 DNA reads as TGCGCCAGCAGCCAAGATGCAGGGGTAAAGGAAAAACTGTTTTTT. This encodes CASSQDAGVKEKLFF.

In nucleotides, the CDR3 is TGTGCCAGCAGCTTGGACAGCGCGGATTACAATGAGCAGTTCTTC. It yields the protein CASSLDSADYNEQFF. The J gene is TRBJ2-1, the V gene TRBV7-2; perhaps TRBD1 as D (6 bases). CDR3 length: 15 residues. V was shortened by 3 bases and J by 4 bases, with 13 bases between the two germline ends. The germline CDR1 and CDR2 sequences are SGHTA and FQGNSA.

The table lists this clone with a few counts. The chain employs TRBV2 and TRBJ1-2; tentative D call: TRBD1 (6 bases). The V and J ends lost 7 bases and 2 bases respectively, with 11 bases between them. The germline V gene has CDR1 SNHLY and CDR2 FYNNEI. The CDR3 covers 13 residues. CDR3 residues: CASTWTENYGYTF. In DNA form, the CDR3 reads TGTGCCAGCACTTGGACAGAGAACTATGGCTACACCTTC.

The DNA for the CDR3 is TGTGCCAGCAGCTCTCTCCAGGGGGCGTTCGACGAGCAGTACTTC. Its protein product is CASSSLQGAFDEQYF. The rearrangement uses TRBV7-9 and TRBJ2-7, with 8 nucleotides matching TRBD1. CDR3 length: 15 residues. The V segment lost 4 bases and the J segment 5 bases; nucleotides outside the gene matches: 10. Per germline, CDR1 SEHNR and CDR2 FQNEAQ (reference sequence).

CDR3 residues: CAVGGGFSEKLFF. CDR3 DNA: TGTGCAGTGGGGGGAGGGTTTTCGGAAAAACTGTTTTTT. The chain combines TRBV7-4 with TRBJ1-4, with a possible D match to TRBD1 (5 bases). In germline, CDR1 is SGHVT, CDR2 SQSDAQ. There are 13 residues in the CDR3. Full variable domain (outside the CDR3, taken from reference TRBV7-4 and TRBJ1-4): GAGVSQSPRYKVAKRGRDVALRCDSISGHVTLYWYRQTLGQGSEVLTYSQSDAQRDKSGRPSGRFSAERPERSVSTLKIQRTEQGDSAVYLCAVGGGFSEKLFFGSGTQLSVL.

V and J are TRBV19 and TRBJ1-5, with TRBD1 as a possible D gene (5 bases). V was cut by 5 bases and J by 5 bases, with 13 bases left in between. The germline CDR1 and CDR2 sequences are LNHDA and SQIVND (reference sequence). This CDR3 spans 14 amino acids. This chain's CDR3 is CASSGRAKDQPQHF. The CDR3 nucleotides are TGTGCCAGTAGTGGCAGGGCGAAGGATCAGCCCCAGCATTTT. Drawing the rest from reference TRBV19 and TRBJ1-5, the complete variable domain is DGGITQSPKYLFRKEGQNVTLSCEQNLNHDAMYWYRQDPGQGLRLIYYSQIVNDFQKGDIAEGYSVSREKKESFPLTVTSAQKNPTAFYLCASSGRAKDQPQHFGDGTRLSIL.

The chain has TRBV27 and TRBJ2-2; 9 bases align to TRBD2. The V gene end was trimmed by 5 bases and the J gene end by 4 bases; junction bases not matched to a gene: 14. Germline V gene data show CDR1 as MNHEY and CDR2 as SMNVEV (reference sequence). CDR3 length: 18 residues. The CDR3 nucleotides are TGTGCCAGCAGTCCCCAACCGGGCGGGGGGGTTGGCACCGGGGAGCTGTTTTTT. This gives the protein CASSPQPGGGVGTGELFF.